The 19 T cell receptor beta chains in this list originate from one sample, sequenced in a study of T cell responses to AZD1222 COVID-19 vaccine. Method: immunoSEQ multiplex PCR; TCRdb's copy keeps in-frame clones and lacks some. The table lists roughly 260,000 clones, approximately 93% of them singletons. The sequences come from peripheral blood, collected on day 0 of AZD1222 vaccination. The receptors come from an adult in good health.

This chain connects TRBV5-6 to TRBJ2-5; 8 bases map to TRBD2. CDR1 and CDR2 (germline): SGHDT, YYEEEE. J lost 5 bases, V lost 0 bases, and 3 bases had no gene match. The CDR3 has 14 residues. The CDR3 loop reads CASSLVGGRETQYF. The CDR3 nucleotides are TGTGCCAGCAGCTTGGTTGGCGGGAGGGAGACCCAGTACTTC.

The V call is TRBV14, the J call TRBJ2-7; D unresolved. V was clipped by 1 base and J by 5 bases, with 6 bases between them. Germline CDR1 reads SGHDN; CDR2 reads FVKESK. The CDR3 spans 12 residues. This CDR3 is CASSQVEHEQYF. CDR3 coding DNA: TGTGCCAGCAGCCAAGTAGAGCACGAGCAGTACTTC.

V gene TRBV2 combines with J gene TRBJ1-2; D possibly corresponds to TRBD1 (5 bases). Trimming stripped 4 bases from V and 0 bases from J, with 9 bases between. Per germline, CDR1 SNHLY and CDR2 FYNNEI. The CDR3 totals 14 residues. The CDR3 nucleotides read TGTGCCAGCAGTGCAAAGGGGCCTAACTATGGCTACACCTTC. It translates to CASSAKGPNYGYTF.

The genes are TRBV28 and TRBJ1-2; possibly TRBD1 for D (5 bases). The CDR3 has 16 residues. The germline gives CDR1 MDHEN, CDR2 SYDVKM. V gave up 6 bases and J gave up 4 bases, with 21 bases separating them. The CDR3 here is CASRRSSGHLTYGYTF. Here the CDR3 DNA reads TGTGCCAGCAGGCGGTCTTCTGGACATTTGACCTATGGCTACACCTTC.

This rearrangement joins TRBV5-1 to TRBJ2-5; TRBD2 aligns across 7 bases. The germline CDR1 and CDR2 sequences are SGHRS and YFSETQ. The CDR3 extends over 14 amino acids. With 4 bases clipped from V and 7 bases from J, the junction kept 10 bases outside the gene matches. The CDR3 DNA reads TGCGCCAGCAGCCCGGGCGGAGGGGAGGGGACCCAGTACTTC. Amino acids: CASSPGGGEGTQYF.

The chain has TRBV6-2 or TRBV6-3 and TRBJ2-5; TRBD2 matches at 10 bases. After removal of 5 bases from V and 5 bases from J, the junction contained 14 bases not matched to a gene. The germline CDR1 and CDR2 sequences are MNHEY and SVGEGT. This CDR3 region has 17 residues. The DNA for the CDR3 is TGTGCCAGCAGTATAGGAAGGGCTAGCGGGAGTGGGGAGACCCAGTACTTC. Residues: CASSIGRASGSGETQYF.

This chain joins TRBV28 and TRBJ1-5, with unresolved D. CDR1 and CDR2 from the germline V gene are MDHEN and SYDVKM. This CDR3 is 12 amino acids long. V lost 5 bases, J lost 7 bases, and 9 bases lay in between. CDR3 loop: CASSPELQPQHF. The CDR3 DNA reads TGTGCCAGCAGTCCCGAGTTACAGCCCCAGCATTTT.

The chain recombines TRBV9 with TRBJ2-1; D unresolved. The germline V and J ends were trimmed by 0 bases and 0 bases, with 10 bases remaining between them. This CDR3 comprises 16 residues. The germline V gene encodes CDR1 SGDLS and CDR2 YYNGEE. The CDR3 sequence is CASSVDPRSSYNEQFF. The CDR3 region has the DNA TGTGCCAGCAGCGTAGATCCTCGGAGCTCCTACAATGAGCAGTTCTTC.

The chain has TRBV28 and TRBJ1-5; no reliable D call. The CDR3 length is 12 residues. Germline V gene data show CDR1 as MDHEN and CDR2 as SYDVKM. V gave up 2 bases and J gave up 8 bases, with 7 bases separating them. CDR3 DNA: TGTGCCAGCAGTTTACCCCGGGAGCCCCAGCATTTT. This gives the protein CASSLPREPQHF.

The chain is built from TRBV4-2 and TRBJ2-2; D is perhaps TRBD1 (5 bases). V dropped 0 bases and J dropped 2 bases, with 7 bases sitting between them. CDR3 size: 15 residues. CDR1 LGHNA and CDR2 YNFKEQ come from the germline V gene. The CDR3 here is CASSQDQGNTGELFF. For the CDR3, the DNA is TGTGCCAGCAGCCAAGATCAGGGTAACACCGGGGAGCTGTTTTTT.

This clone has more than one count but fewer than ten. The chain couples TRBV4-2 to TRBJ2-6; D perhaps matches TRBD1 (5 bases). This CDR3 contains 16 residues. V lost 3 bases and J 3 bases, leaving 12 bases between the germline ends. The germline gives CDR1 LGHNA, CDR2 YNFKEQ. The CDR3 region has the DNA TGTGCCAGCAGCCAGGGCTCAGGGCGTGGGGCCAACGTCCTGACTTTC. Protein product: CASSQGSGRGANVLTF.

This chain joins TRBV5-6 and TRBJ1-3, with 8 bases identical to TRBD1. V shed 2 bases and J 0 bases; nucleotides not matched to a gene: 1. The CDR3 has 15 residues. Per germline, CDR1 SGHDT and CDR2 YYEEEE. CDR3 loop: CASSFDRGSGNTIYF. In nucleotides, the CDR3 is TGTGCCAGCAGCTTCGACAGGGGCTCTGGAAACACCATATATTTT. The full variable domain, in which reference TRBV5-6 and TRBJ1-3 provide the parts outside the CDR3, is DAGVTQSPTHLIKTRGQQVTLRCSPKSGHDTVSWYQQALGQGPQFIFQYYEEEERQRGNFPDRFSGHQFPNYSSELNVNALLLGDSALYLCASSFDRGSGNTIYFGEGSWLTVV.

The chain uses TRBV6-5 and TRBJ1-1; unclear D gene. V gave up 3 bases and J gave up 5 bases, with 13 bases separating them. Germline V gives CDR1 MNHEY, CDR2 SVGAGI. The CDR3 extends over 14 amino acids. This CDR3 is CASSYPGGGTEAFF. CDR3 bases: TGTGCCAGCAGTTATCCCGGTGGTGGGACTGAAGCTTTCTTT.

The chain combines TRBV27 with TRBJ2-1; D remains ambiguous. The CDR3 consists of 15 residues. CDR1 is MNHEY and CDR2 is SMNVEV in the germline V gene (reference sequence). V was trimmed by 5 bases and J by 9 bases, leaving 20 bases between them. CDR3 region: CASSDAAIPLSEQFF. The CDR3 bases are TGTGCCAGCAGTGATGCGGCAATTCCCCTCAGTGAGCAGTTCTTC.

The V and J genes are TRBV10-3 and TRBJ2-7, with 9 bases aligning to TRBD2. CDR3 length equals 15 residues. J gave up 1 base and V 5 bases, and 6 bases lay outside the gene matches. Germline V CDR1 and CDR2: ENHRY, SYGVKD. The CDR3 is CAISPREGASYEQYF. CDR3 coding DNA: TGTGCCATCAGTCCGCGGGAGGGCGCTTCCTACGAGCAGTACTTC.

The genes are TRBV28 and TRBJ1-5, with a possible D match to TRBD1 (6 bases). Per the germline V gene, CDR1 is MDHEN and CDR2 is SYDVKM. The CDR3 consists of 15 residues. The V gene lost 1 base and the J gene lost 0 bases, with 7 bases spanning the gap. The CDR3 region is CASSLLGGSNQPQHF. The CDR3 DNA reads TGTGCCAGCAGTTTATTAGGGGGTAGCAATCAGCCCCAGCATTTT.

The V call is TRBV27, the J call TRBJ2-1, with 7 bases matching TRBD1. With V trimmed by 5 bases and J by 4 bases, 8 bases remained unmatched. CDR1 is MNHEY, CDR2 SMNVEV, per germline (reference sequence). The CDR3 is 15 amino acids. CDR3 in amino acids: CASSADRELYNEQFF. The CDR3 nucleotides are TGTGCCAGCAGTGCCGACAGGGAGCTTTACAATGAGCAGTTCTTC.

V usage is TRBV7-8 and J usage is TRBJ1-5, with D possibly matching TRBD1 (6 bases). The CDR3 extends over 17 amino acids. Germline V gives CDR1 SGHVS, CDR2 FQNEAQ. V shed 2 bases and J shed 6 bases, with 20 bases lying between them. The CDR3 is CASSLSWGGAASQPQHF. The CDR3 nucleotides are TGTGCCAGCAGCTTATCGTGGGGGGGGGCGGCCTCTCAGCCCCAGCATTTT.

The CDR3 loop reads CASSLRGRADHEQYF. The DNA for the CDR3 is TGTGCCAGCAGCTTAAGGGGGAGGGCGGACCACGAGCAGTACTTC. This rearrangement joins TRBV7-6 to TRBJ2-7; possible D gene TRBD2, 7 bases. Germline CDR1 is SGHVS and CDR2 is FNYEAQ. The germline V and J ends were trimmed by 2 bases and 5 bases, with 16 bases remaining between them. The CDR3 extends over 15 amino acids. Looking up the rest from reference TRBV7-6 and TRBJ2-7 gives the full variable domain: GAGVSQSPRYKVTKRGQDVALRCDPISGHVSLYWYRQALGQGPEFLTYFNYEAQQDKSGLPNDRFSAERPEGSISTLTIQRTEQRDSAMYRCASSLRGRADHEQYFGPGTRLTVT.